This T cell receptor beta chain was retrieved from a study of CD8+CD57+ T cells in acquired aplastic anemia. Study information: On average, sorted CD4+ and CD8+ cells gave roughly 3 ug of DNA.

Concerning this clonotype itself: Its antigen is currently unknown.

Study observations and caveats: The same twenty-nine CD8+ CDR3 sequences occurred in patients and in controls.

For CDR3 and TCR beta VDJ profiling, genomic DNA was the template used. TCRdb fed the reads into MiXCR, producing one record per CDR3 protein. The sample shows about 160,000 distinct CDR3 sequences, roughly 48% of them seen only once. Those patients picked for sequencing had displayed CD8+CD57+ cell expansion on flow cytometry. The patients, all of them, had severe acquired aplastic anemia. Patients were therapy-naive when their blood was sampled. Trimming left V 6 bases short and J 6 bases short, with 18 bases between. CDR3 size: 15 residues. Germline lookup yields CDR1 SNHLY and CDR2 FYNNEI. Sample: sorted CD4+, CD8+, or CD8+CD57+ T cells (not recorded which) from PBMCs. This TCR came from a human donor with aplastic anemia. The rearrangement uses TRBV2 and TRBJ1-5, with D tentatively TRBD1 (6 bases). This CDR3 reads CASSIYRVSGQPQHF. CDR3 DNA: TGTGCCAGCAGCATATACAGGGTTTCAGGTCAGCCCCAGCATTTT.